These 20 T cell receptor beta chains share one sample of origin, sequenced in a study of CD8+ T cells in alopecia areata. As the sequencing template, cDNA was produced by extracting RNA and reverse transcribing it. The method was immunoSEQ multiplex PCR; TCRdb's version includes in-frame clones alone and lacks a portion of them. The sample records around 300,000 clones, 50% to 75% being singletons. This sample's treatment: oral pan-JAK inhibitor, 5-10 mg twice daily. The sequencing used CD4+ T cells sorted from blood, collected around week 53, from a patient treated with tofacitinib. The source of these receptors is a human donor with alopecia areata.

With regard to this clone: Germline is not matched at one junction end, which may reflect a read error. CDR3 protein: CASSFPGTVYSGANVLTF. CDR3 bases: TGTGCTAGCAGCTTTCCCGGGACCGTCTATTCTGGGGCCAACGTCCTGACTTTC. The chain employs TRBV7-7 and TRBJ2-6; D tentatively fits TRBD1 or TRBD2 (5 bases each). The CDR3 contains 18 residues. Germline V gene sequence: CDR1 SSHAT, CDR2 FNYEAQ (reference sequence).

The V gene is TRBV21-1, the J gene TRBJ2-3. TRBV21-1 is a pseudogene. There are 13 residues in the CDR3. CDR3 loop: CASSAGRVDTQYF. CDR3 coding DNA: TGTGCCAGCAGCGCAGGGAGAGTGGATACGCAGTATTTT.

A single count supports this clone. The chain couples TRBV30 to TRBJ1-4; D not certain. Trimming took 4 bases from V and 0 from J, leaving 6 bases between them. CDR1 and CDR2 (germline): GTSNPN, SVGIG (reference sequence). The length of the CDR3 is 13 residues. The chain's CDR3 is CAWTRATNEKLFF. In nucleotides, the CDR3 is TGTGCCTGGACGAGAGCAACTAATGAAAAACTGTTTTTT.

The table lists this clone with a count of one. DNA for the CDR3: TGTGCCTGGAGTGTTTCAGGCAAGCAGTACTTC. It translates to CAWSVSGKQYF. V and J are TRBV30 and TRBJ2-7; D unclear. The V end was cut by 0 bases, the J end by 8 bases, with 8 bases between. Germline values: CDR1 GTSNPN, CDR2 SVGIG (reference sequence). This CDR3 region has 11 residues.

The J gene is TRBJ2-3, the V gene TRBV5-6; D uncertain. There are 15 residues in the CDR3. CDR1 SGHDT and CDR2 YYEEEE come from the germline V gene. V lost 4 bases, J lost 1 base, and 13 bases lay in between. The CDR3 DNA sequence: TGTGCCAGCAGCCGCAGCAATAGGGGCACAGATACGCAGTATTTT. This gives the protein CASSRSNRGTDTQYF.

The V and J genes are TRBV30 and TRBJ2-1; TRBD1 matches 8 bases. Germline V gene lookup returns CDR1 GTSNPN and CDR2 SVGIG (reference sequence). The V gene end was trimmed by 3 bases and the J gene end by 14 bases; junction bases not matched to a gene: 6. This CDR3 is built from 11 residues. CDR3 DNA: TGTGCCTGGAGCCTCGGACAGGGAAAGTTCTTC. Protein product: CAWSLGQGKFF. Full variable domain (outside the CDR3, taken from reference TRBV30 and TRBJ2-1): SQTIHQWPATLVQPVGSPLSLECTVEGTSNPNLYWYRQAAGRGLQLLFYSVGIGQISSEVPQNLSASRPQDRQFILSSKKLLLSDSGFYLCAWSLGQGKFFGPGTRLTVL.

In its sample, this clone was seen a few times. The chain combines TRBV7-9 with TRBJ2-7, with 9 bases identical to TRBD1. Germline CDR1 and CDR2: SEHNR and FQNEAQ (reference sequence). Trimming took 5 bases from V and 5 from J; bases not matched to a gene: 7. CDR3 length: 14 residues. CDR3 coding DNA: TGTGCCAGCAGCAGCTACAGGGGGCGAAACGAGCAGTACTTC. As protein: CASSSYRGRNEQYF.

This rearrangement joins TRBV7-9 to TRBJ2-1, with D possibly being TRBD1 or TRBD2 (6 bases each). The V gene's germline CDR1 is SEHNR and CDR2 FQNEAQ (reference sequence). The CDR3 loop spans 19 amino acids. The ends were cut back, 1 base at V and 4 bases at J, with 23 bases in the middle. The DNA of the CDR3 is TGTGCCAGCAGCTTAGTAGGAGGGACAACACATGGACGGTACAATGAGCAGTTCTTC. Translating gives CASSLVGGTTHGRYNEQFF.

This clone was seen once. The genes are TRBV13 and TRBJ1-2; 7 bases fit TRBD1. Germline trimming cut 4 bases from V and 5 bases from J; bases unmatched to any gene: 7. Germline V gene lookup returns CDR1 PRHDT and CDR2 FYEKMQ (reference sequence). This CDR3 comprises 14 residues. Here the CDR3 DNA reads TGTGCCAGCAGCTCACAGGGGACCCTATATGGCTACACCTTC. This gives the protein CASSSQGTLYGYTF. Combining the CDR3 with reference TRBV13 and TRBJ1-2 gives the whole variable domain AAGVIQSPRHLIKEKRETATLKCYPIPRHDTVYWYQQGPGQDPQFLISFYEKMQSDKGSIPDRFSAQQFSDYHSELNMSSLELGDSALYFCASSSQGTLYGYTFGSGTRLTVV.

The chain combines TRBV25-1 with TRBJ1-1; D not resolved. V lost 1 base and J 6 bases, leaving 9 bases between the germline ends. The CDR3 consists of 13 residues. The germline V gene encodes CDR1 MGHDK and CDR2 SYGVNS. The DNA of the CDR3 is TGTGCCAGCAGTGAATTTCTAATGGCTGAAGCTTTCTTT. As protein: CASSEFLMAEAFF.

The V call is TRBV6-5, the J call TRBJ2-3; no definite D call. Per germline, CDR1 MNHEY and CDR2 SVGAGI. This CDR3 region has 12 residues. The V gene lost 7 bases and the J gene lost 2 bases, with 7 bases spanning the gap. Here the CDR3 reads CASIAPTDTQYF. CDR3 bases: TGTGCCAGCATCGCACCCACAGATACGCAGTATTTT.

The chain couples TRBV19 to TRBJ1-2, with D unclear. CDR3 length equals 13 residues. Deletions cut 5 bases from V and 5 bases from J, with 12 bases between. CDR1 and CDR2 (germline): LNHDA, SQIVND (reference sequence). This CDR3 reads CASSPGSQYGYTF. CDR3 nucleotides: TGTGCCAGTAGTCCCGGGAGCCAGTATGGCTACACCTTC.

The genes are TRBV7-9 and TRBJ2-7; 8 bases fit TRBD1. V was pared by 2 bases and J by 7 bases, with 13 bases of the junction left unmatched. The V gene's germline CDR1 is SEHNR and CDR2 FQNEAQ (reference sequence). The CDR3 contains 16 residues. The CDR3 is CASSLSGTGLTPEQYF. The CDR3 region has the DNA TGTGCCAGCAGCTTATCAGGGACAGGTCTAACCCCAGAGCAGTACTTC.

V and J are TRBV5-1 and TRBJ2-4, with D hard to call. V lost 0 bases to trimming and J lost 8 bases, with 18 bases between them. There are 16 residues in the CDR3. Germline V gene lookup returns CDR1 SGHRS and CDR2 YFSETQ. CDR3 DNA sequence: TGCGCCAGCAGCTTGGGACGGATACGGAATGGGGACATTCAGTACTTC. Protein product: CASSLGRIRNGDIQYF.

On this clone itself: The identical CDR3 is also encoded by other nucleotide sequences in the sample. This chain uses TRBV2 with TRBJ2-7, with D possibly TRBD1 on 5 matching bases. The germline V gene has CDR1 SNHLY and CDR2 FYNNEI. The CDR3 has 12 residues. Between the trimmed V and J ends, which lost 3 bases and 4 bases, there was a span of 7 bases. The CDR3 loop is CASSEQGYEQYF. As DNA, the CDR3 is TGTGCCAGCAGTGAGCAGGGTTACGAGCAGTACTTC.

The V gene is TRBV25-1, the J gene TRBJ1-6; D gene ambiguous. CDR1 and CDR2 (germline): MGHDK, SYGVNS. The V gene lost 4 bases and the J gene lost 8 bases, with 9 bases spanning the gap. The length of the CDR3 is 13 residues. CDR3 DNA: TGTGCCAGCAGTGTCCGAGGTCATTCACCCCTCCACTTT. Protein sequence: CASSVRGHSPLHF. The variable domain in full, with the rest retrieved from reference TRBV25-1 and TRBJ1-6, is EADIYQTPRYLVIGTGKKITLECSQTMGHDKMYWYQQDPGMELHLIHYSYGVNSTEKGDLSSESTVSRIRTEHFPLTLESARPSHTSQYLCASSVRGHSPLHFGNGTRLTVT.

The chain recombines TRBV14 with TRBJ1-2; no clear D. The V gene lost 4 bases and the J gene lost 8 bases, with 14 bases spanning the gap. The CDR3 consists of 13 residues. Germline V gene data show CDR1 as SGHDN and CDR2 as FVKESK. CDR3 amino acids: CASSPLPRRGYTF. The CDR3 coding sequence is TGTGCCAGCAGCCCGCTCCCGAGGAGAGGCTACACCTTC.

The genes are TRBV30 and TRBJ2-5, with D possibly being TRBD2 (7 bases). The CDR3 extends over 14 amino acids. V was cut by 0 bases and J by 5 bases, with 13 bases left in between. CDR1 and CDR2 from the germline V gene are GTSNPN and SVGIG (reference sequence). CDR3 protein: CAWSVRGGWETQYF. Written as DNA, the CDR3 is TGTGCCTGGAGTGTAAGGGGGGGCTGGGAGACCCAGTACTTC.

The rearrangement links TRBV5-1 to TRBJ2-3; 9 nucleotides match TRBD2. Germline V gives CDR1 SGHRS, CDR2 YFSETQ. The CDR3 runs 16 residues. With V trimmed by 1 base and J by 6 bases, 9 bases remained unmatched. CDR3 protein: CASSLPGTSLGDTQYF. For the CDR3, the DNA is TGCGCCAGCAGCTTGCCCGGGACTAGCTTAGGGGATACGCAGTATTTT.

Written as DNA, the CDR3 is TGTGCCTGGAGTGTACTGAACACTGAAGCTTTCTTT. Translation: CAWSVLNTEAFF. The chain couples TRBV30 to TRBJ1-1; D not certain. Trimming shortened V by 0 bases and J by 0 bases, and 2 bases separated the two germline ends. Germline values: CDR1 GTSNPN, CDR2 SVGIG (reference sequence). The length of the CDR3 is 12 residues.